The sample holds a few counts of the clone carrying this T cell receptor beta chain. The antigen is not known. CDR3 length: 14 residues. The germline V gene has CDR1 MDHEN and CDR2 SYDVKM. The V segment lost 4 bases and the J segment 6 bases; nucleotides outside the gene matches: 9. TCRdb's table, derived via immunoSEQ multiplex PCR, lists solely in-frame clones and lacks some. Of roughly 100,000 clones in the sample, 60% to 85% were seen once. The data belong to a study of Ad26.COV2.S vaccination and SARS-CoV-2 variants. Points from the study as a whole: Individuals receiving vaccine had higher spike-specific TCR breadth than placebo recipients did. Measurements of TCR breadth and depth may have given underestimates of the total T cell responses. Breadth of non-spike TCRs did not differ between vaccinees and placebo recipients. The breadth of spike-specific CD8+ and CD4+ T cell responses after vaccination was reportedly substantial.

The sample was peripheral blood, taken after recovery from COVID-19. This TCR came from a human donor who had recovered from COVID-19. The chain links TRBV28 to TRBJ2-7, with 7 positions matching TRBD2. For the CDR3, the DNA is TGTGCCAGCAGTTGGCACTCCGGGGAGGGCGAGCAGTACTTC. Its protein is CASSWHSGEGEQYF.